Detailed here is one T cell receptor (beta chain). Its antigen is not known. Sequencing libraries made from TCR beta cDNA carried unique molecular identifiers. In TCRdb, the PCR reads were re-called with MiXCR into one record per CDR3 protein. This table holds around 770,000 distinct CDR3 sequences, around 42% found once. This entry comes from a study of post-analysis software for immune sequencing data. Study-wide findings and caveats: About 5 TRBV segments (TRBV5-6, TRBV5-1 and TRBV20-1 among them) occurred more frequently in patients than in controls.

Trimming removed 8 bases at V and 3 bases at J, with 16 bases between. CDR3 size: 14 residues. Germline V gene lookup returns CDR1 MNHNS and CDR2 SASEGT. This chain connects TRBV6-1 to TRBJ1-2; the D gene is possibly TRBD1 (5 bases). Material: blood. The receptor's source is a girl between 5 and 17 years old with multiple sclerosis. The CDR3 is CASGPDRVDYGYTF. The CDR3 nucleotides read TGTGCCAGCGGTCCCGACAGAGTAGACTATGGCTACACCTTC.